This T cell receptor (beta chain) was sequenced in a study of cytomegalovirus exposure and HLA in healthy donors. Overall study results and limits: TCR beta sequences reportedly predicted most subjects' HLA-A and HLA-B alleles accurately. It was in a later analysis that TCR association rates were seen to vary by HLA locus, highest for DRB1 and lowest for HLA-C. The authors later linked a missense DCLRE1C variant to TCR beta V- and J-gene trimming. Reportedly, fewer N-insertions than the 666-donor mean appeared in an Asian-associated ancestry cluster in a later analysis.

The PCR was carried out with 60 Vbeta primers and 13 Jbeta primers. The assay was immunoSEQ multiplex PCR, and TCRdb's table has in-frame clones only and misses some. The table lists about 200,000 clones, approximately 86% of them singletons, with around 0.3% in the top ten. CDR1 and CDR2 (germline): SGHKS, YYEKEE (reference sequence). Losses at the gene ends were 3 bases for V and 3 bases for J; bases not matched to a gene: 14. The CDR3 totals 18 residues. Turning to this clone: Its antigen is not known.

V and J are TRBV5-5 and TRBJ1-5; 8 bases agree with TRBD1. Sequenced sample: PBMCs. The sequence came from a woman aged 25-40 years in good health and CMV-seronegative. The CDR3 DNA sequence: TGTGCCAGCAGCTCGCATCAGCGGGCAGGGGGCTACAATCAGCCCCAGCATTTT. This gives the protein CASSSHQRAGGYNQPQHF.